The clone carrying this T cell receptor beta chain was counted only a few times. Its antigen is unknown. These data come from a study of early T cells in non-severe SARS-CoV-2 infection. Study-level information: It was bulk RNA from unsorted whole blood that was sequenced, and the chains were unpaired.

Study-level findings and limits: VDJdb matches were skewed toward anti-spike CD8 T cell responses.

Unique molecular identifiers were affixed to single, distinct cDNA molecules. TCRdb re-called the 5' RACE reads through MiXCR, storing one row per CDR3 protein. The sample has roughly 26,000 distinct CDR3 sequences; about 5.1% are singletons. The CDR3 extends over 12 amino acids. Trimming stripped 8 bases from V and 6 bases from J, with 10 bases between. In germline, CDR1 is LGHDT, CDR2 YNNKEL (reference sequence). V usage is TRBV3-1 and J usage is TRBJ2-2, with D unresolved. The receptor was isolated from an adult who was a healthcare worker with PCR-confirmed SARS-CoV-2 infection or an uninfected control (not recorded which). Sequencing was performed on whole blood. The CDR3 DNA sequence: TGTGCCAGCCGTGGACGGGCCGGGGAGCTGTTTTTT. Protein: CASRGRAGELFF.